These T cell receptor beta chains were read from a single sample in a study of blood T cell repertoires in COVID-19. Method: immunoSEQ multiplex PCR; TCRdb's copy keeps in-frame clones and lacks some. The profile shows about 81,000 clones, under 85% of them singletons. Sequencing was carried out using peripheral blood. The source of these receptors is a human donor in a cohort sampled during active COVID-19. CDR3s include the opening cysteine and the closing phenylalanine or tryptophan. A D gene is named only where the DNA matches it firmly. Expanded clones get a size class; other rows say once, few or many, or leave the size out.

j_call: TRBJ1-1
v_call: TRBV3-1/TRBV3-2
d_call: .
clone_size: .
cdr3_aa: CASSLGQINTEAFF
cdr3_nt: TGTGCCAGCAGCCTGGGACAAATAAACACTGAAGCTTTCTTT

j_call: TRBJ2-2
v_call: TRBV11-2
d_call: .
clone_size: .
cdr3_aa: CASSFPLVNTGELFF
cdr3_nt: TGTGCCAGCAGCTTCCCGTTAGTGAACACCGGGGAGCTGTTTTTT

j_call: TRBJ1-5
v_call: TRBV4-1
d_call: TRBD1
clone_size: once
cdr3_aa: CASSPDRNNQPQHF
cdr3_nt: TGCGCCAGCAGCCCGGACAGGAACAATCAGCCCCAGCATTTT

j_call: TRBJ2-3
v_call: TRBV6-4
d_call: TRBD2
clone_size: .
cdr3_aa: CASSETSGGADTQYF
cdr3_nt: TGTGCCAGCAGTGAGACTAGCGGGGGGGCAGATACGCAGTATTTT

j_call: TRBJ1-1
v_call: TRBV7-3
d_call: .
clone_size: medium-sized
cdr3_aa: CASSLSFPGGIF
cdr3_nt: TGTGCCAGCAGCTTAAGTTTTCCGGGAGGGATCTTT

j_call: TRBJ1-5
v_call: TRBV6-5
d_call: TRBD1
clone_size: .
cdr3_aa: CASSYGQGAWQPQHF
cdr3_nt: TGTGCCAGCAGTTATGGACAGGGGGCCTGGCAGCCCCAGCATTTT

j_call: TRBJ2-3
v_call: TRBV29-1
d_call: TRBD2
clone_size: .
cdr3_aa: CSVDAAGGLTDTQYF
cdr3_nt: TGCAGCGTTGATGCGGCGGGGGGATTAACAGATACGCAGTATTTT

j_call: TRBJ1-6
v_call: TRBV5-1
d_call: TRBD1
clone_size: .
cdr3_aa: CASSLGDRGSSPLHF
cdr3_nt: TGCGCCAGCAGCTTGGGGGACAGGGGGAGTTCACCCCTCCACTTT

j_call: TRBJ1-5
v_call: TRBV7-9
d_call: TRBD1
clone_size: few
cdr3_aa: CASSRTGQGNQPQHF
cdr3_nt: TGTGCCAGCAGCCGAACCGGACAGGGTAATCAGCCCCAGCATTTT

j_call: TRBJ2-7
v_call: TRBV7-9
d_call: TRBD1
clone_size: once
cdr3_aa: CASRYTGTGGHEQYF
cdr3_nt: TGTGCCAGCAGATATACCGGGACAGGGGGTCACGAGCAGTACTTC

j_call: TRBJ1-4
v_call: TRBV6-4
d_call: .
clone_size: .
cdr3_aa: CASSDSKRHNHLDEKLFF
cdr3_nt: TGTGCCAGCAGTGACTCGAAGCGGCACAACCATTTGGATGAAAAACTGTTTTTT

j_call: TRBJ2-7
v_call: TRBV7-3
d_call: TRBD1
clone_size: once
cdr3_aa: CASSSTGGGYEQYF
cdr3_nt: TGTGCCAGCAGCTCGACAGGGGGCGGCTACGAGCAGTACTTC

j_call: TRBJ2-3
v_call: TRBV24-1
d_call: .
clone_size: .
cdr3_aa: CATSDPVPTSSTDTQYF
cdr3_nt: TGTGCCACCAGTGATCCCGTGCCCACTAGCAGCACAGATACGCAGTATTTT

j_call: TRBJ2-1
v_call: TRBV27
d_call: TRBD1
clone_size: .
cdr3_aa: CASSPGQGVRNEQFF
cdr3_nt: TGTGCCAGCAGTCCAGGACAGGGAGTGCGTAATGAGCAGTTCTTC

j_call: TRBJ2-1
v_call: TRBV10-3
d_call: TRBD2
clone_size: .
cdr3_aa: CAISGTSGGLQFF
cdr3_nt: TGTGCCATCAGTGGGACTAGCGGGGGGCTTCAGTTCTTC

j_call: TRBJ1-5
v_call: TRBV18
d_call: TRBD1
clone_size: .
cdr3_aa: CASSSQGEYSAQHF
cdr3_nt: TGTGCCAGCTCATCACAGGGGGAGTATTCGGCCCAGCATTTT

j_call: TRBJ2-7
v_call: TRBV18
d_call: .
clone_size: .
cdr3_aa: CASSTSAGISYEQYF
cdr3_nt: TGTGCCAGCTCTACCTCGGCGGGGATCTCCTACGAGCAGTACTTC

j_call: TRBJ1-3
v_call: TRBV4-1
d_call: TRBD1
clone_size: once
cdr3_aa: CASSSRQGLTGNTIYF
cdr3_nt: TGCGCCAGCAGCTCGAGACAGGGGCTTACTGGAAACACCATATATTTT

j_call: TRBJ2-2
v_call: TRBV27
d_call: TRBD2
clone_size: .
cdr3_aa: CASSFWAAGGRGELFF
cdr3_nt: TGTGCCAGCAGTTTTTGGGCAGCGGGGGGGCGTGGGGAGCTGTTTTTT

j_call: TRBJ2-5
v_call: TRBV9
d_call: .
clone_size: .
cdr3_aa: CASSLGGRETQYF
cdr3_nt: TGTGCCAGCAGCCTCGGGGGGCGCGAGACCCAGTACTTC

j_call: TRBJ2-2
v_call: TRBV13
d_call: TRBD2
clone_size: .
cdr3_aa: CASSPAGWPSGGLTNTGELFF
cdr3_nt: TGTGCCAGCAGCCCCGCAGGGTGGCCTAGCGGGGGACTTACGAACACCGGGGAGCTGTTTTTT

j_call: TRBJ2-3
v_call: TRBV18
d_call: TRBD2
clone_size: .
cdr3_aa: CASSPPSRTSGKDTQYF
cdr3_nt: TGTGCCAGCTCACCACCGTCCCGGACTAGCGGGAAAGATACGCAGTATTTT

j_call: TRBJ1-5
v_call: TRBV28
d_call: .
clone_size: once
cdr3_aa: CASNLYLLSNQPQHF
cdr3_nt: TGTGCCAGCAACCTCTATCTACTTAGCAATCAGCCCCAGCATTTT

j_call: TRBJ2-1
v_call: TRBV10-3
d_call: TRBD2
clone_size: .
cdr3_aa: CAISGTSVSSSEQFF
cdr3_nt: TGTGCCATCAGTGGGACTAGCGTCTCTTCGAGTGAGCAGTTCTTC

j_call: TRBJ2-7
v_call: TRBV19
d_call: .
clone_size: .
cdr3_aa: CASSHGQSYEQYF
cdr3_nt: TGTGCCAGTAGTCATGGACAGAGCTACGAGCAGTACTTC

j_call: TRBJ1-1
v_call: TRBV4-2
d_call: .
clone_size: .
cdr3_aa: CASSQVEGSTEAFF
cdr3_nt: TGTGCCAGCAGCCAAGTGGAGGGTAGCACTGAAGCTTTCTTT

j_call: TRBJ2-1
v_call: TRBV6-5
d_call: TRBD2
clone_size: .
cdr3_aa: CASSYTGLGSYNEQFF
cdr3_nt: TGTGCCAGCAGTTATACGGGACTAGGCTCCTACAATGAGCAGTTCTTC

j_call: TRBJ2-1
v_call: TRBV11-3
d_call: .
clone_size: few
cdr3_aa: CASSLEGLGVREQFF
cdr3_nt: TGTGCCAGCAGCTTAGAGGGGCTAGGAGTTCGGGAGCAGTTCTTC

j_call: TRBJ2-2
v_call: TRBV6-2/TRBV6-3
d_call: .
clone_size: .
cdr3_aa: CASSYEAGANTGELFF
cdr3_nt: TGTGCCAGCAGTTATGAGGCGGGGGCCAACACCGGGGAGCTGTTTTTT

j_call: TRBJ1-2
v_call: TRBV2
d_call: .
clone_size: .
cdr3_aa: CASSDTGDGYTF
cdr3_nt: TGTGCCAGCAGTGACACAGGAGATGGCTACACCTTC

j_call: TRBJ2-7
v_call: TRBV5-5
d_call: .
clone_size: once
cdr3_aa: CASSPLAGNYEQYF
cdr3_nt: TGTGCCAGCAGCCCCCTGGCAGGGAACTACGAGCAGTACTTC

j_call: TRBJ2-7
v_call: TRBV5-1
d_call: TRBD1
clone_size: .
cdr3_aa: CASSLTGDATYEQYF
cdr3_nt: TGCGCCAGCAGCCTGACAGGGGACGCGACCTACGAGCAGTACTTC

j_call: TRBJ1-1
v_call: TRBV19
d_call: .
clone_size: .
cdr3_aa: CASTEANTEAFF
cdr3_nt: TGTGCCAGTACCGAGGCGAACACTGAAGCTTTCTTT

j_call: TRBJ1-1
v_call: TRBV29-1
d_call: .
clone_size: .
cdr3_aa: CSVVGQGGTEAFF
cdr3_nt: TGCAGCGTTGTTGGGCAGGGAGGCACTGAAGCTTTCTTT

j_call: TRBJ2-3
v_call: TRBV18
d_call: TRBD1
clone_size: .
cdr3_aa: CASSPRQGEDTQYF
cdr3_nt: TGTGCCAGCTCACCTAGGCAGGGGGAAGATACGCAGTATTTT

j_call: TRBJ1-2
v_call: TRBV6-5
d_call: .
clone_size: .
cdr3_aa: CASSYSTQDFYGYTF
cdr3_nt: TGTGCCAGCAGTTACTCGACACAGGATTTCTATGGCTACACCTTC

j_call: TRBJ1-3
v_call: TRBV11-2
d_call: .
clone_size: .
cdr3_aa: CASSLVWRPAGNTIYF
cdr3_nt: TGTGCCAGCAGCTTAGTTTGGCGGCCGGCAGGAAACACCATATATTTT

j_call: TRBJ1-3
v_call: TRBV6-1
d_call: TRBD1
clone_size: .
cdr3_aa: CASSETRDSLVTIYF
cdr3_nt: TGTGCCAGCAGTGAAACAAGGGACAGTCTGGTAACCATATATTTT

j_call: TRBJ2-1
v_call: TRBV5-4
d_call: .
clone_size: .
cdr3_aa: CASRGDSLWNEQFF
cdr3_nt: TGTGCCAGCAGGGGGGACTCTCTTTGGAATGAGCAGTTCTTC

j_call: TRBJ1-1
v_call: TRBV5-1
d_call: TRBD1
clone_size: .
cdr3_aa: CASRNGDRGHTEAFF
cdr3_nt: TGCGCCAGCAGAAATGGGGACAGGGGGCACACTGAAGCTTTCTTT

j_call: TRBJ2-3
v_call: TRBV5-1
d_call: .
clone_size: .
cdr3_aa: CASSLGLQESTDTQYF
cdr3_nt: TGCGCCAGCAGCTTAGGACTGCAAGAAAGCACAGATACGCAGTATTTT

j_call: TRBJ1-5
v_call: TRBV7-2
d_call: .
clone_size: .
cdr3_aa: CASSEGGFQPQHF
cdr3_nt: TGTGCCAGCAGCGAAGGCGGGTTCCAGCCCCAGCATTTT

j_call: TRBJ2-2
v_call: TRBV21-1
d_call: .
clone_size: once
cdr3_aa: CASSKGSRQGGNGGELFF
cdr3_nt: TGTGCCAGCAGCAAAGGGAGCCGACAGGGGGGTAACGGCGGGGAGCTGTTTTTT

j_call: TRBJ2-5
v_call: TRBV27
d_call: TRBD2
clone_size: .
cdr3_aa: CASSLYFGVAGGRGRETQYF
cdr3_nt: TGTGCCAGCAGTTTATATTTCGGGGTCGCGGGGGGGCGGGGGCGAGAGACCCAGTACTTC

j_call: TRBJ1-2
v_call: TRBV7-3
d_call: .
clone_size: .
cdr3_aa: CASSLTPGQPNYGYTF
cdr3_nt: TGTGCCAGCAGCTTAACGCCAGGACAGCCTAACTATGGCTACACCTTC

j_call: TRBJ1-2
v_call: TRBV2
d_call: .
clone_size: .
cdr3_aa: CASSARQYILLTF
cdr3_nt: TGTGCCAGCAGCGCCCGACAGTATATTCTCCTCACCTTC

j_call: TRBJ1-1
v_call: TRBV28
d_call: TRBD1
clone_size: .
cdr3_aa: CASSSGTGTYMNTEAFF
cdr3_nt: TGTGCCAGCAGTTCCGGGACAGGGACGTACATGAACACTGAAGCTTTCTTT

j_call: TRBJ2-5
v_call: TRBV3-1/TRBV3-2
d_call: .
clone_size: .
cdr3_aa: CASRHGGAFETQYF
cdr3_nt: TGTGCCAGCAGACATGGGGGGGCCTTCGAGACCCAGTACTTC

j_call: TRBJ1-5
v_call: TRBV4-2
d_call: TRBD1
clone_size: .
cdr3_aa: CASSPGQGKSNQPQHF
cdr3_nt: TGTGCCAGCAGCCCTGGACAGGGCAAGAGCAATCAGCCCCAGCATTTT

j_call: TRBJ1-6
v_call: TRBV9
d_call: .
clone_size: .
cdr3_aa: CASRAEFNSPLHF
cdr3_nt: TGTGCCAGCAGAGCCGAGTTCAATTCACCCCTCCACTTT

j_call: TRBJ2-1
v_call: TRBV10-3
d_call: .
clone_size: .
cdr3_aa: CAISRSREPLRNEQFF
cdr3_nt: TGTGCCATCAGTCGGAGCCGGGAGCCTTTAAGGAATGAGCAGTTCTTC

j_call: TRBJ1-4
v_call: TRBV28
d_call: TRBD1
clone_size: .
cdr3_aa: CASSLPGGQEKLFF
cdr3_nt: TGTGCCAGCAGTCTACCAGGGGGTCAAGAAAAACTGTTTTTT

j_call: TRBJ2-3
v_call: TRBV5-1
d_call: .
clone_size: .
cdr3_aa: CASRQGSTDTQYF
cdr3_nt: TGCGCCAGCAGACAGGGTTCCACAGATACGCAGTATTTT

j_call: TRBJ2-5
v_call: TRBV5-1
d_call: .
clone_size: .
cdr3_aa: CASSPRGGLGETQYF
cdr3_nt: TGCGCCAGCAGCCCACGAGGAGGACTGGGGGAGACCCAGTACTTC

j_call: TRBJ1-1
v_call: TRBV2
d_call: TRBD1
clone_size: .
cdr3_aa: CASRGRTGEGTEAFF
cdr3_nt: TGTGCCAGCAGGGGACGGACAGGGGAGGGCACTGAAGCTTTCTTT

j_call: TRBJ2-3
v_call: TRBV5-5
d_call: TRBD2
clone_size: .
cdr3_aa: CASSNLAGYTDTQYF
cdr3_nt: TGTGCCAGCAGCAACTTAGCGGGGTACACAGATACGCAGTATTTT

j_call: TRBJ1-1
v_call: TRBV2
d_call: TRBD1
clone_size: .
cdr3_aa: CASRRDRQNTEAFF
cdr3_nt: TGTGCCAGCAGAAGGGACAGGCAGAACACTGAAGCTTTCTTT

j_call: TRBJ2-7
v_call: TRBV20-1
d_call: .
clone_size: .
cdr3_aa: CSASLPMGGSEQYF
cdr3_nt: TGCAGTGCTAGTCTACCCATGGGAGGTAGCGAGCAGTACTTC

j_call: TRBJ2-3
v_call: TRBV9
d_call: TRBD2
clone_size: .
cdr3_aa: CASSVAWASGGDVSDTQYF
cdr3_nt: TGTGCCAGCAGCGTAGCTTGGGCTAGCGGGGGGGATGTGTCAGATACGCAGTATTTT